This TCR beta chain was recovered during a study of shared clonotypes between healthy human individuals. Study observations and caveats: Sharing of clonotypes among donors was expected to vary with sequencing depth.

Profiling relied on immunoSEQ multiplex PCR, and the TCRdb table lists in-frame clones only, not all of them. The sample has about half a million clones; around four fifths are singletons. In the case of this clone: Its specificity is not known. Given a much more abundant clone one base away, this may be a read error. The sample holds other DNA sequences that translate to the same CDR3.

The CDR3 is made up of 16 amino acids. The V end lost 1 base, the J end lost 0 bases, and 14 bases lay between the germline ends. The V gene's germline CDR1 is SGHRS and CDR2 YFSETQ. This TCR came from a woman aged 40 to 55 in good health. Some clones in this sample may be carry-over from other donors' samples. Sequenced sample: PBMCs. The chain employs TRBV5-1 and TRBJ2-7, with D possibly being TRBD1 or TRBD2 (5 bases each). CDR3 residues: CASSLSGTAGSYEQYF. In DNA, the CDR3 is TGCGCCAGCAGCTTGAGTGGGACCGCTGGCTCCTACGAGCAGTACTTC.